Listed here are 27 T cell receptor beta chains from one sample, sequenced in a study of regulatory T cells in long-lasting Graves disease. Noted time point: newly diagnosed GD, antithyroid drugs for less than 3 months. The authors made the TCR library using RNA they extracted from PBMCs. Construction of TCR beta libraries relied on iRepertoire HTBI primers and on Arm-PCR targeting CDR3 regions. TCRdb ran MiXCR on the multiplex PCR reads and lists one entry per CDR3 protein. The sample has hundreds of thousands of distinct CDR3 sequences; about 16% are singletons. These data are also associated with another study on T cells in Graves' hyperthyroidism and ophthalmopathy.

Material: peripheral blood mononuclear cells (PBMCs), obtained at new diagnosis, from a patient treated with antithyroid drugs. Source of these receptors: a young man with Graves disease.

This clonotype was detected ten times or more. J is TRBJ1-6 and V is TRBV20-1, with D possibly being TRBD1 (6 bases). The germline V gene has CDR1 DFQATT and CDR2 SNEGSKA (reference sequence). Trimming took off 5 bases at V and 8 bases at J, with 10 bases between the two ends. The CDR3 loop spans 12 amino acids. The CDR3 spells CSAQGNDSPLHF. The CDR3 bases are TGCAGTGCTCAGGGGAATGATTCACCCCTCCACTTT.

This sequence joins TRBV29-1 and TRBJ2-3, with D perhaps TRBD1 (5 bases). CDR3 length: 13 residues. The V gene's germline CDR1 is SQVTM and CDR2 ANQGSEA. The germline V and J ends were trimmed by 4 bases and 1 base, with 9 bases remaining between them. The CDR3 DNA reads as TGCAGCGTTGCCAGGGCTCGCACAGATACGCAGTATTTT. This codes for CSVARARTDTQYF.

This clonotype was recorded many times. This rearrangement joins TRBV18 to TRBJ2-2; possibly TRBD1 or TRBD2 for D (6 bases each). Trimming removed 0 bases at V and 8 bases at J, with 16 bases between. The germline V gene has CDR1 KGHSH and CDR2 LQKENI. This CDR3 is 16 amino acids long. The DNA for the CDR3 is TGTGCCAGCTCACCACCGGCCACGGGGGCCCTAGGGGAGCTGTTTTTT. Translation: CASSPPATGALGELFF. The entire variable domain, with the rest obtained from reference TRBV18 and TRBJ2-2, is as follows: NAGVMQNPRHLVRRRGQEARLRCSPMKGHSHVYWYRQLPEEGLKFMVYLQKENIIDESGMPKERFSAEFPKEGPSILRIQQVVRGDSAAYFCASSPPATGALGELFFGEGSRLTVL.

This clonotype was counted many times. The chain is built from TRBV15 and TRBJ1-5; D might be TRBD1 (5 bases). Germline-derived CDR1 and CDR2 are LNHNV and YYDKDF (reference sequence). The CDR3 loop spans 17 amino acids. Trimming removed 4 bases from V and 5 bases from J, with 21 bases in between. CDR3 bases: TGTGCCACCAGCAAAGGGGCAGCTTTCCCTAGAGATCAGCCCCAGCATTTT. Amino acids: CATSKGAAFPRDQPQHF.

J is TRBJ2-7 and V is TRBV3-1; the match to TRBD2 covers 11 bases. Trimming cost V 5 bases and J 5 bases; bases outside gene matches: 5. Germline V gene sequence: CDR1 LGHDT, CDR2 YNNKEL (reference sequence). This CDR3 is built from 14 residues. The CDR3 DNA follows: TGTGCCAGCAGCAATCTAGCGGGAGGCGACGAGCAGTACTTC. Encoded protein: CASSNLAGGDEQYF.

The table lists this clonotype with many counts. This sequence joins TRBV2 and TRBJ1-2; D is ambiguous. The V gene's germline CDR1 is SNHLY and CDR2 FYNNEI. V lost 6 bases, J lost 4 bases, and 6 bases lay in between. There are 11 residues in the CDR3. CDR3 nucleotides: TGTGCCAGCAGAGTCTCCTATGGCTACACCTTC. Amino acid sequence: CASRVSYGYTF. The entire variable domain, with the rest obtained from reference TRBV2 and TRBJ1-2, is as follows: EPEVTQTPSHQVTQMGQEVILRCVPISNHLYFYWYRQILGQKVEFLVSFYNNEISEKSEIFDDQFSVERPDGSNFTLKIRSTKLEDSAMYFCASRVSYGYTFGSGTRLTVV.

This sequence joins TRBV30 and TRBJ1-1; 7 bases line up with TRBD1. J lost 0 bases, V lost 2 bases, and 3 bases had no gene match. Germline CDR1 and CDR2: GTSNPN and SVGIG (reference sequence). This CDR3 region has 14 residues. CDR3 amino acids: CAWSRTGMNTEAFF. In DNA, the CDR3 is TGTGCCTGGAGTAGGACAGGTATGAACACTGAAGCTTTCTTT.

This clonotype showed up many times. The gene calls are TRBV5-1 and TRBJ2-3, with 10 bases lining up with TRBD1. Unmatched junction bases numbered 3, after V lost 2 bases and J lost 6 bases. Germline loops: CDR1 SGHRS, CDR2 YFSETQ. The CDR3 runs 14 residues. The chain's CDR3 is CASSLGTGEDTQYF. The CDR3 coding sequence is TGCGCCAGCAGCTTAGGGACAGGGGAGGATACGCAGTATTTT.

There are many counts of this clonotype. The rearrangement joins TRBV18 to TRBJ1-1; D possibly corresponds to TRBD1 (5 bases). The V gene lost 3 bases and the J gene lost 0 bases, with 8 bases spanning the gap. The germline gives CDR1 KGHSH, CDR2 LQKENI. The CDR3 runs to 14 residues. CDR3 DNA: TGTGCCAGCTCACCGACAGTTGTGAACACTGAAGCTTTCTTT. This codes for CASSPTVVNTEAFF.

This clonotype occurred a few times. It may be a read error: a sequence one base away is much more abundant. J is TRBJ2-1 and V is TRBV3-1, with TRBD2 matching 7 bases. TRBJ2-7 explains the end of the DNA better; the J call may be wrong. Germline CDR1 LGHDT, CDR2 YNNKEL (reference sequence). The CDR3 covers 16 residues. The CDR3 region is CASRQGGSGSYNEQYF. As DNA, the CDR3 is TGTGCCAGCAGGCAGGGAGGGTCCGGCTCCTACAATGAGCAGTACTTC.

This clonotype appeared a few times. This chain connects TRBV3-1 to TRBJ2-7; D might be TRBD2 (6 bases). This CDR3 is built from 15 residues. Deletions cut 0 bases from V and 5 bases from J, with 14 bases between. Germline CDR1 reads LGHDT; CDR2 reads YNNKEL (reference sequence). CDR3 protein: CASSQDGRTINEQYF. CDR3 in DNA: TGTGCCAGCAGCCAAGATGGGCGGACTATCAACGAGCAGTACTTC.

This clonotype was detected many times. The chain uses TRBV30 and TRBJ1-1; 7 bases are shared with TRBD1. The CDR3 consists of 13 residues. CDR1 and CDR2 from the germline V gene are GTSNPN and SVGIG (reference sequence). V lost 1 base, J lost 1 base, and 0 bases stayed unmatched. DNA for the CDR3: TGTGCCTGGAGTGGGACAGGGAACACTGAAGCTTTCTTT. Residues: CAWSGTGNTEAFF.

This clonotype came up many times. The chain links TRBV27 to TRBJ2-3, with 12 positions matching TRBD2. Germline CDR1 is MNHEY and CDR2 is SMNVEV (reference sequence). J was trimmed by 1 base and V by 5 bases; bases with no gene match: 7. This CDR3 region has 17 residues. CDR3 DNA: TGTGCCAGCAGTCCCCTAGCGGGAGGGGAGGGCACAGATACGCAGTATTTT. This codes for CASSPLAGGEGTDTQYF.

This clonotype was counted many times. The genes are TRBV30 and TRBJ1-2; perhaps TRBD1 as D (6 bases). CDR3 size: 13 residues. The V end lost 3 bases, the J end lost 8 bases, and 16 bases lay between the germline ends. Germline-derived CDR1 and CDR2 are GTSNPN and SVGIG (reference sequence). The CDR3 nucleotides read TGTGCCTGGAGACGGTCAGGGGCGGCCGGCTACACCTTC. This gives the protein CAWRRSGAAGYTF.

This clonotype was seen repeatedly, ten times or more. The chain combines TRBV24-1 with TRBJ1-2; 9 positions agree with TRBD1. The V gene end was trimmed by 9 bases and the J gene end by 4 bases; junction bases not matched to a gene: 11. The CDR3 has 15 residues. Germline values: CDR1 KGHDR, CDR2 SFDVKD. CDR3 coding DNA: TGTGCCACCTCGACATCAGACAGGGGGACCTATGGCTACACCTTC. Encoded protein: CATSTSDRGTYGYTF.

This clonotype was observed a few times. V and J are TRBV9 and TRBJ2-5; D ambiguous. CDR1 is SGDLS, CDR2 YYNGEE, per germline. CDR3 length equals 13 residues. Trimming pared 6 bases from V and 2 bases from J, leaving 11 bases between. CDR3: CASNKVEQETQYF. The CDR3 bases are TGTGCCAGCAATAAGGTGGAACAAGAGACCCAGTACTTC. Filled out from reference TRBV9 and TRBJ2-5, the complete variable domain reads DSGVTQTPKHLITATGQRVTLRCSPRSGDLSVYWYQQSLDQGLQFLIQYYNGEERAKGNILERFSAQQFPDLHSELNLSSLELGDSALYFCASNKVEQETQYFGPGTRLLVL.

The chain uses TRBV29-1 and TRBJ2-7; 7 nucleotides align to TRBD1. This CDR3 contains 10 residues. Germline V gene sequence: CDR1 SQVTM, CDR2 ANQGSEA. With V trimmed by 7 bases and J by 6 bases, 3 bases remained unmatched. This chain's CDR3 is CSATGAEQYF. The CDR3 coding sequence is TGCAGCGCTACAGGGGCCGAGCAGTACTTC.

In its sample, this clonotype was seen many times. V and J are TRBV7-9 and TRBJ2-7; 11 bases map to TRBD1. The germline V gene has CDR1 SEHNR and CDR2 FQNEAQ (reference sequence). After removal of 5 bases from V and 7 bases from J, the junction contained 10 bases not matched to a gene. The CDR3 runs 15 residues. CDR3 in DNA: TGTGCCAGCAGCCCCTCGGGACAGGGGGTGTGGGAGCAGTACTTC. Its translation is CASSPSGQGVWEQYF.

This clonotype has a handful of counts. This chain connects TRBV7-6 to TRBJ1-3, with a tentative D call TRBD1 (5 bases). V was clipped by 5 bases and J by 0 bases, with 20 bases between them. The CDR3 is 18 residues long. Germline lookup yields CDR1 SGHVS and CDR2 FNYEAQ. The CDR3 coding sequence is TGTGCCAGCAGCCCCCGGGGTGGGGGAAGGTTCTCTGGAAACACCATATATTTT. It is translated as CASSPRGGGRFSGNTIYF.

This clonotype was seen only a few times. The chain carries TRBV6-1 and TRBJ1-6; maybe TRBD1 (5 bases). V was pared by 2 bases and J by 10 bases, with 15 bases between. Per germline, CDR1 MNHNS and CDR2 SASEGT. The CDR3 is 15 residues long. Written as DNA, the CDR3 is TGTGCCAGCAGTGAACTCCAGGGAACACAGTCACCCCTCCACTTT. It codes for CASSELQGTQSPLHF.

The gene calls are TRBV19 and TRBJ2-7; D is uncertain. This CDR3 is built from 15 residues. The V end was cut by 3 bases, the J end by 2 bases, with 14 bases between. Germline V lookup: CDR1 LNHDA, CDR2 SQIVND (reference sequence). In DNA, the CDR3 is TGTGCCAGTAGTATGACCGTGGGCAGGACCTACGAGCAGTACTTC. Amino acid sequence: CASSMTVGRTYEQYF.

This chain connects TRBV12-3 or TRBV12-4 to TRBJ1-3; possible D gene TRBD1, 5 bases. The length of the CDR3 is 15 residues. Trimming left V 5 bases short and J 4 bases short, with 15 bases between. The CDR3 DNA is TGTGCCAGCAGTCAGGCCGGGACCGAAGGAAACACCATATATTTT. Translating it yields CASSQAGTEGNTIYF.

The sample holds a few counts of this clonotype. The chain carries TRBV29-1 and TRBJ2-5; D might be TRBD1 (5 bases). V was cut by 6 bases and J by 5 bases, with 10 bases left in between. The CDR3 totals 11 residues. The germline CDR1 and CDR2 sequences are SQVTM and ANQGSEA. Here the CDR3 reads CSVRVYETQYF. The CDR3 DNA reads as TGCAGCGTCAGGGTCTACGAGACCCAGTACTTC.

The chain employs TRBV9 and TRBJ2-1; either TRBD1 or TRBD2 may supply D (5 bases each). This CDR3 is built from 16 residues. Deletions cut 4 bases from V and 1 base from J, with 15 bases between. Germline CDR1 reads SGDLS; CDR2 reads YYNGEE. The CDR3: CASSTPGLRSYNEQFF. In DNA form, the CDR3 reads TGTGCCAGCAGCACCCCGGGGCTCCGTTCCTACAATGAGCAGTTCTTC.

This clonotype was observed many times. J is TRBJ2-5 and V is TRBV10-3; D is ambiguous. The CDR3 has 12 amino acids. V was trimmed by 4 bases and J by 3 bases, leaving 6 bases between them. From germline, CDR1 is ENHRY and CDR2 SYGVKD. The CDR3 bases are TGTGCCATCAGTGCAGGAGAAGAGACCCAGTACTTC. This codes for CAISAGEETQYF.

The chain employs TRBV4-1 and TRBJ2-3, with D uncertain. The J call is in doubt because the DNA end fits TRBJ1-1 better. This CDR3 has 17 residues. CDR1 is MGHRA, CDR2 YSYEKL, per germline. The CDR3 DNA reads as TGCGCCAGCAGCCAAGCGGAATTCCCCGCTTGGAACACTGAAGCTTTCTTT. As protein: CASSQAEFPAWNTEAFF.

At least ten counts were recorded for this clonotype. The chain joins TRBV20-1 to TRBJ2-1, with 11 bases fitting TRBD2. Trimming cost V 3 bases and J 0 bases; bases outside gene matches: 10. The CDR3 extends over 18 amino acids. Germline values: CDR1 DFQATT, CDR2 SNEGSKA (reference sequence). In DNA, the CDR3 is TGCAGTGCTAGCGGGGGACTAGCGGCCCCCAGCTCCTACAATGAGCAGTTCTTC. Encoded protein: CSASGGLAAPSSYNEQFF.